The clone carrying this T cell receptor beta chain was counted only a few times. Its specificity is unknown. Sequenced by immunoSEQ multiplex PCR; TCRdb stores in-frame clones only, minus some. The profile shows 150,000 to 200,000 clones, roughly nine tenths of them singletons. Trimming took 0 bases from V and 5 from J; bases not matched to a gene: 15. Germline V gives CDR1 MDHEN, CDR2 SYDVKM. The CDR3 contains 18 residues. This entry is derived from a study of Ad26.COV2.S vaccination and SARS-CoV-2 variants. Study-wide findings and caveats: Those who received the vaccine showed greater spike-specific TCR breadth than those given placebo. TCR breadth and depth analyses may have underestimated total T cell responses.

This specimen was peripheral blood, taken after recovery from COVID-19. The sequence was collected from a human donor who had recovered from COVID-19. The V gene is TRBV28, the J gene TRBJ1-2; 7 nucleotides line up with TRBD1. The CDR3, as DNA: TGTGCCAGCAGTTTATGGTTTGTGGGGCAGGGGGAATTATATGGCTACACCTTC. It is translated as CASSLWFVGQGELYGYTF.